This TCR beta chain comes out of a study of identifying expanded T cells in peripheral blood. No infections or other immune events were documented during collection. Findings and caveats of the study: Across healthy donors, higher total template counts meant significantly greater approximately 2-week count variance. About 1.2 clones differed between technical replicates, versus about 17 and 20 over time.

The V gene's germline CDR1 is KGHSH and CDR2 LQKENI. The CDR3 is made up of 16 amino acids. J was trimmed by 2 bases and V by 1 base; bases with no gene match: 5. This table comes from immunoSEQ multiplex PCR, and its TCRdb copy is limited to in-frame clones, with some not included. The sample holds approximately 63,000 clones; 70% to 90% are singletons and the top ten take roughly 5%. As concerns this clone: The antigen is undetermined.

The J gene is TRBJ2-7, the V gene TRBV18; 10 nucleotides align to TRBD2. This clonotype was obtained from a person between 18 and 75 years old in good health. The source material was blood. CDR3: CASSPLLAGPTYEQYF. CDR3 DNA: TGTGCCAGCTCACCACTACTAGCGGGACCTACCTACGAGCAGTACTTC.